The T cell receptor beta chain described here comes from a study of identical twins. Germline-derived CDR1 and CDR2 are MDHEN and SYDVKM. V lost 7 bases and J 0 bases, leaving 14 bases between the germline ends. The CDR3 runs to 15 residues. TCRdb reanalysed the 5' RACE reads using MiXCR and keeps one entry per CDR3 protein. The table has around 250,000 distinct CDR3 sequences, 12% seen once. This clonotype was recorded a few times. The antigen is not known. Findings and limits, study-wide: Whereas memory repertoires showed no such difference, abundant cord blood beta clonotypes carried fewer insertions.

These data were likewise used in another study, on yellow fever vaccine responses in identical twins. That paper adds: Twin vaccine T cell responses reportedly seemed partly convergent, partly personalized.

The rearrangement joins TRBV28 to TRBJ2-3, with a weak D call TRBD1 (6 bases). This clonotype originated in a woman aged 18-30 years in good health. The specimen sequenced was memory (CD45RO+) T cells sorted from blood. CDR3 nucleotide sequence: TGTGCCAGCATCCCGGACAGTGCTAGCACAGATACGCAGTATTTT. The encoded protein is CASIPDSASTDTQYF.